Listed below are T cell receptor beta chains from one sample, sequenced in a study. Via MiXCR, TCRdb re-called the 5' RACE reads, giving one row per CDR3 protein. The table lists about 57,000 distinct CDR3 sequences, 26% of them singletons. Sequenced material: tumor-infiltrating Tregs sorted from the breast tumor. Source of these receptors: a female donor with breast cancer. The CDR3 runs from the conserved cysteine through the conserved F or W. A D gene is named only where the DNA matches it firmly. Rows give clone size only sometimes, using once, few, many, or a class for an expanded clone.

>TRBJ2-5|TRBD1|16|few|TRBV5-1
TGCGCCAGCAGCTTCTCCGGGACAGCTCTTCAAGAGACCCAGTACTTC
CASSFSGTALQETQYF
>TRBJ1-2|NA|13|NA|TRBV5-6
TGTGCCAGCAGCTTGGTGTCGGTTGATGGCTACACCTTC
CASSLVSVDGYTF
>TRBJ1-6|NA|13|NA|TRBV5-1
TGCGCCAGCAGCCTCGGGGTGGATTCACCCCTCCACTTT
CASSLGVDSPLHF
>TRBJ2-1|TRBD2|13|NA|TRBV15
TGTGCCACCAGCAGAGAACCTAGCGGGGAGCAGTTCTTC
CATSREPSGEQFF
>TRBJ2-1|TRBD1|14|few|TRBV5-1
TGCGCCAGCAGAGTCGGGACAGCCAACAATGAGCAGTTCTTC
CASRVGTANNEQFF
>TRBJ1-1|NA|15|NA|TRBV20-1
TGCAGTGCTATAACGACAGGCGGGCTGAACACTGAAGCTTTCTTT
CSAITTGGLNTEAFF
>TRBJ2-4|TRBD1|15|many|TRBV4-1
TGCGCCAGCAGCCAAGGGACAGGCCTATCCTCCATTCAGTACTTC
CASSQGTGLSSIQYF
>TRBJ2-3|NA|15|NA|TRBV20-1
TGCAGTGCTGATCCCCTTGCGGGCGAGGGAGATACGCAGTATTTT
CSADPLAGEGDTQYF
>TRBJ1-6|NA|16|NA|TRBV20-1
TGCAGTGCTAGAGAAGTGGGGAGCTCCTATAATTCACCCCTCCACTTT
CSAREVGSSYNSPLHF
>TRBJ1-5|NA|15|NA|TRBV6-2/TRBV6-3
TGTGCCAGCAGACCCCCAGGGGCCGCAAATCAGCCCCAGCATTTT
CASRPPGAANQPQHF
>TRBJ1-1|TRBD1|15|few|TRBV6-2/TRBV6-3
TGTGCCAGCAGTATAGGACAGGGAGCAAACACTGAAGCTTTCTTT
CASSIGQGANTEAFF
>TRBJ1-5|NA|14|NA|TRBV29-1
TGCAGCGTTAGCCAGAATCGGGGCAATCAGCCCCAGCATTTT
CSVSQNRGNQPQHF
>TRBJ1-1|TRBD1|14|few|TRBV6-5
TGTGCCAGCAACCGGGACAGGAGGAACGCTGAAGCTTTCTTT
CASNRDRRNAEAFF
>TRBJ1-2|NA|11|once|TRBV12-3/TRBV12-4
TGTGCCATCAGTCAAACAGGAGGCTACACCTTC
CAISQTGGYTF
>TRBJ1-2|TRBD1|15|few|TRBV20-1
TGCAGTGCTAGAGATGTGCAGCAGGGGGGACGCGGCTACACCTTC
CSARDVQQGGRGYTF
>TRBJ2-1|NA|14|NA|TRBV12-3/TRBV12-4
TGTGCCAGCAGTTTATGGGGGACCTACAATGAGCAGTTCTTC
CASSLWGTYNEQFF
>TRBJ1-6|NA|13|many|TRBV30
TGTGCCTGGAGTGTCGGCGGGGATTCACCCCTCCACTTT
CAWSVGGDSPLHF
>TRBJ2-2|NA|13|NA|TRBV20-1
TGCAGTGCGCAAGCAACGAAAACCGGGGAGCTGTTTTTT
CSAQATKTGELFF
>TRBJ2-1|TRBD1|20|few|TRBV5-5
TGTGCCAGCAGCTTTCGAATGAGCGGACAGGGGTTCTCCTCCTACAATGAGCAGTTCTTC
CASSFRMSGQGFSSYNEQFF
>TRBJ2-3|NA|12|many|TRBV15
TGTGCCACCAAGGGTCAGGACCCGGCGCAGTATTTT
CATKGQDPAQYF
>TRBJ1-5|TRBD1|14|many|TRBV5-1
TGCGCCAGCAGCCAAGGGACAGCCAATCAGCCCCAGCATTTT
CASSQGTANQPQHF
>TRBJ2-6|NA|18|few|TRBV7-9
TGTGCCAGCAGCTTAGACAGGGCAGTGGGCTCTGGGGCCAACGTCCTGACTTTC
CASSLDRAVGSGANVLTF
>TRBJ2-2|NA|15|many|TRBV6-5
TGTGCCAGCAGTGGCCAGGGTCTGGGCACCGGGGAGCTGTTTTTT
CASSGQGLGTGELFF
>TRBJ2-2|TRBD1|15|NA|TRBV5-6
TGTGCCAGCAGCTTTTGGGGACAGATCACCGGGGAGCTGTGTTTT
CASSFWGQITGELCF